This entry lists 27 T cell receptor beta chains sequenced from one sample in a study of T-cell memory formation after mild COVID-19 (dated by TCRdb to about 2021). Receptor libraries were prepared by 5' RACE. The data were produced on an Illumina NovaSeq 6000. TCRdb reanalyzed the raw reads on its own, using fastp at Q25 for trimming and MiXCR for clone calling, and kept in-frame beta chains. Entries are consolidated by CDR3 protein sequence, retaining the most common genes and DNA. Here the sample has about 540,000 distinct CDR3 sequences; 20% occur a single time. The biggest ten clones account for 9.5% to 15% of the sample. Specimen: PBMCs or a T cell subset sorted from them (not recorded which). Receptor source: an adult woman who had mild COVID-19 (a few samples of this study predate the infection). The sample titles of this study are shuffled in the database, so cell type and time point are left out; the donor was told from shared clones.

This clonotype was seen a few times. The rearrangement links TRBV18 to TRBJ2-1; D possibly corresponds to TRBD2 (5 bases). The V end lost 3 bases, the J end lost 7 bases, and 13 bases lay between the germline ends. The CDR3 has 14 amino acids. Per germline, CDR1 KGHSH and CDR2 LQKENI. CDR3 loop: CASSPARTGNEQFF. For the CDR3, the DNA is TGTGCCAGCTCACCTGCTCGGACGGGGAATGAGCAGTTCTTC.

V is TRBV7-6 and J is TRBJ2-5, with 11 nucleotides matching TRBD2. Trimming at V came to 4 bases and at J to 0 bases, leaving 7 bases not matched to a gene. The CDR3 runs to 17 residues. Germline values: CDR1 SGHVS, CDR2 FNYEAQ. CDR3 sequence reads: CASSWGLADRYQETQYF. The CDR3 DNA sequence: TGTGCCAGCAGCTGGGGACTAGCGGATAGATACCAAGAGACCCAGTACTTC.

This clonotype was recorded at least ten times. The rearrangement joins TRBV5-6 to TRBJ2-1; TRBD2 agrees at 7 bases. Germline V lookup: CDR1 SGHDT, CDR2 YYEEEE. This CDR3 has 14 amino acids. J was trimmed by 6 bases and V by 4 bases; bases with no gene match: 7. CDR3 bases: TGTGCCAGCAGCCGAGCGGGATCAGGCAATGAGCAGTTCTTC. Its translation is CASSRAGSGNEQFF.

This chain links TRBV21-1 with TRBJ1-2. TRBV21-1 is reported as a pseudogene. The CDR3 runs to 13 residues. The CDR3, as DNA: TGTGCCAACCAGAGGCGGGTGCCATATGGCTACACCTTC. Translated, it gives CANQRRVPYGYTF.

The CDR3 sequence: CASSPIGDSYNEQFF. The CDR3 nucleotides read TGTGCCAGCTCACCAATCGGAGACTCCTACAATGAGCAGTTCTTC. The chain has TRBV18 and TRBJ2-1; no definite D call. This CDR3 contains 15 residues. The V gene lost 2 bases and the J gene lost 0 bases, with 8 bases spanning the gap. CDR1 is KGHSH and CDR2 is LQKENI in the germline V gene.

This clonotype was observed a few times. V is TRBV6-2 or TRBV6-3 and J is TRBJ2-1, with TRBD2 matching 7 bases. Germline trimming cut 0 bases from V and 7 bases from J; bases unmatched to any gene: 3. Germline CDR1 is MNHEY and CDR2 is SVGEGT. The CDR3 contains 14 residues. The CDR3 sequence is CASSYSRTRNEQFF. The CDR3 DNA reads TGTGCCAGCAGTTACTCGAGGACTAGAAATGAGCAGTTCTTC.

V gene TRBV11-2 combines with J gene TRBJ2-1; TRBD2 matches 9 bases. Germline V lookup: CDR1 SGHAT, CDR2 FQNNGV. The CDR3 length is 16 residues. Trimming removed 1 base from V and 8 bases from J; junction bases left unmatched: 9. The CDR3 DNA reads as TGTGCCAGCAGCTTAGTTGCGGGACTAGCTCCCCATGAGCAGTTCTTC. Translating gives CASSLVAGLAPHEQFF.

This clonotype was picked up a small number of times. V is TRBV7-9 and J is TRBJ2-1, with a possible D match to TRBD1 (6 bases). The germline gives CDR1 SEHNR, CDR2 FQNEAQ (reference sequence). With 4 bases removed from V and 7 bases from J, the gap between germline ends came to 20 bases. The CDR3 covers 16 residues. CDR3 sequence: CASSSQGTWSGNEQFF. The DNA for the CDR3 is TGTGCCAGCAGCTCACAGGGTACCTGGAGCGGAAATGAGCAGTTCTTC.

This clonotype was counted between two and nine times. This chain links TRBV9 with TRBJ2-3; D gene unclear. The CDR3 covers 15 residues. Between the trimmed V and J ends, which lost 6 bases and 0 bases, there was a span of 14 bases. Germline V gene data show CDR1 as SGDLS and CDR2 as YYNGEE. CDR3 in amino acids: CASTLSGGSTDTQYF. The CDR3 bases are TGTGCCAGCACCCTAAGTGGCGGCAGCACAGATACGCAGTATTTT.

The chain recombines TRBV20-1 with TRBJ1-2, with 10 positions matching TRBD1. This CDR3 spans 16 amino acids. The V segment lost 5 bases and the J segment 1 base; nucleotides outside the gene matches: 10. Germline V gives CDR1 DFQATT, CDR2 SNEGSKA (reference sequence). CDR3 in DNA: TGCAGTGCTCGGTTGACCGGGACAGGGGTTAACTATGGCTACACCTTC. This translates into CSARLTGTGVNYGYTF.

The gene calls are TRBV12-3 or TRBV12-4 and TRBJ1-5; 7 bases match TRBD1. This CDR3 has 15 residues. Trimming took 2 bases from V and 4 from J; bases not matched to a gene: 5. The CDR3 coding sequence is TGTGCCAGCAGTTTAAAGGGGGCGCGGAATCAGCCCCAGCATTTT. Translating gives CASSLKGARNQPQHF.

There are a few counts of this clonotype. The chain has TRBV7-3 and TRBJ2-1; 8 positions agree with TRBD2. Germline V CDR1 and CDR2: SGHTA, FQGTGA. The trim removed 4 bases at V and 2 bases at J, leaving 7 bases unmatched. CDR3 length: 16 residues. CDR3 region: CASSSLGGGPYNEQFF. Here the CDR3 DNA reads TGTGCCAGCAGCTCCCTCGGGGGGGGGCCCTACAATGAGCAGTTCTTC.

This clonotype was seen more than once but under ten times. V and J are TRBV6-1 and TRBJ1-1; D is uncertain. Germline V gene sequence: CDR1 MNHNS, CDR2 SASEGT. The CDR3 loop spans 15 amino acids. V was cut by 6 bases and J by 2 bases, with 16 bases left in between. The CDR3 nucleotides are TGTGCCAGCAGAAGCGCCGGGTGGGCAAACACTGAAGCTTTCTTT. Translated, it gives CASRSAGWANTEAFF.

The chain couples TRBV19 to TRBJ2-2, with TRBD1 matching over 7 bases. The CDR3 is 16 amino acids. The V and J ends lost 5 bases and 6 bases, in that order; junction bases with no gene match: 12. The germline V gene encodes CDR1 LNHDA and CDR2 SQIVND (reference sequence). The CDR3 region has the DNA TGTGCCAGTAGTTCTCCCGAGGGGGCGAGTGCCGGGGAGCTGTTTTTT. Encoded protein: CASSSPEGASAGELFF.

V is TRBV6-2 or TRBV6-3 and J is TRBJ1-2; no definite D call. Germline V gene sequence: CDR1 MNHEY, CDR2 SVGEGT. The CDR3 sequence is 15 residues long. Trimming removed 2 bases at V and 2 bases at J, with 12 bases between. The CDR3 here is CASSYTQIRNYGYTF. The CDR3 DNA sequence: TGTGCCAGCAGTTACACCCAGATAAGAAACTATGGCTACACCTTC.

The chain has TRBV24-1 and TRBJ2-3, with a tentative D call TRBD2 (6 bases). Germline CDR1 reads KGHDR; CDR2 reads SFDVKD. The ends were cut back, 2 bases at V and 4 bases at J, with 18 bases in the middle. There are 17 residues in the CDR3. CDR3 nucleotides: TGTGCCACCAGTGATTCCTCAACCCCCGGAGGGGCAGATACGCAGTATTTT. Its translation is CATSDSSTPGGADTQYF.

This clonotype has more than one count but fewer than ten. J is TRBJ2-3 and V is TRBV20-1; TRBD2 is a possible D gene (6 bases). The V end lost 5 bases, the J end lost 2 bases, and 14 bases lay between the germline ends. CDR1 is DFQATT and CDR2 is SNEGSKA in the germline V gene (reference sequence). CDR3 length: 14 residues. Here the CDR3 reads CSARVPGLTDTQYF. DNA of the CDR3: TGCAGTGCTCGCGTCCCGGGACTCACAGATACGCAGTATTTT.

The chain uses TRBV20-1 and TRBJ2-1; TRBD2 matches at 8 bases. Germline CDR1 and CDR2: DFQATT and SNEGSKA (reference sequence). This CDR3 is 14 amino acids long. V shed 6 bases and J 7 bases; nucleotides not matched to a gene: 11. The CDR3 bases are TGCAGTGCCAAGGCGGGAGGCCCCGTGAATGAGCAGTTCTTC. Its translation: CSAKAGGPVNEQFF.

The gene calls are TRBV7-9 and TRBJ2-1; no reliable D call. The CDR3 has 14 amino acids. Trimming shortened V by 6 bases and J by 1 base, and 10 bases separated the two germline ends. From germline, CDR1 is SEHNR and CDR2 FQNEAQ (reference sequence). For the CDR3, the DNA is TGTGCCAGCAGGGCGGACCTTTCCTACAATGAGCAGTTCTTC. Its protein product is CASRADLSYNEQFF.

This clonotype was observed a handful of times. The chain employs TRBV24-1 and TRBJ2-1; D perhaps matches TRBD2 (5 bases). Deletions cut 4 bases from V and 9 bases from J, with 12 bases between. The CDR3 is 13 amino acids. The germline gives CDR1 KGHDR, CDR2 SFDVKD. CDR3 in DNA: TGTGCCACCAGTGACTCTCCGGGGAGTGAGCAGTTCTTC. This translates into CATSDSPGSEQFF.

J is TRBJ2-5 and V is TRBV11-2, with D hard to call. This CDR3 has 16 residues. The germline V and J ends were trimmed by 6 bases and 0 bases, with 17 bases remaining between them. Germline values: CDR1 SGHAT, CDR2 FQNNGV. The CDR3: CASSPGRIGNQETQYF. DNA of the CDR3: TGTGCCAGCAGTCCAGGCAGGATAGGGAACCAAGAGACCCAGTACTTC.

This rearrangement joins TRBV9 to TRBJ2-7; D gene ambiguous. Trimming left V 0 bases short and J 2 bases short, with 12 bases between. CDR1 and CDR2 (germline): SGDLS, YYNGEE. The CDR3 consists of 15 residues. The CDR3 here is CASSVGAKPPYEQYF. The CDR3, as DNA: TGTGCCAGCAGCGTAGGGGCTAAACCACCCTACGAGCAGTACTTC.

V gene TRBV4-2 combines with J gene TRBJ2-1, with D unclear. Germline lookup yields CDR1 LGHNA and CDR2 YNFKEQ. With 0 bases removed from V and 5 bases from J, the gap between germline ends came to 5 bases. The CDR3 contains 13 residues. The CDR3 here is CASSQEVDNEQFF. The CDR3 coding sequence is TGTGCCAGCAGCCAAGAAGTGGACAATGAGCAGTTCTTC.

V usage is TRBV19 and J usage is TRBJ1-1; a weak D match, TRBD1 (5 bases). The CDR3 is 13 residues long. V lost 6 bases, J lost 1 base, and 9 bases lay in between. CDR1 is LNHDA and CDR2 is SQIVND in the germline V gene (reference sequence). The CDR3 sequence is CASRKTANTEAFF. DNA for the CDR3: TGTGCCAGTAGGAAGACAGCGAACACTGAAGCTTTCTTT.

V gene TRBV24-1 combines with J gene TRBJ1-2; 8 bases match TRBD1. V shed 9 bases and J 3 bases; nucleotides not matched to a gene: 11. The CDR3 covers 15 residues. CDR1 and CDR2 (germline): KGHDR, SFDVKD. CDR3 nucleotides: TGTGCCACCGCTCCCTCCCAGGGGGCTGACTATGGCTACACCTTC. Its protein product is CATAPSQGADYGYTF.

This chain's CDR3 is CATDVYGTGSYEQYF. In DNA form, the CDR3 reads TGTGCCACCGACGTATATGGGACTGGATCCTACGAGCAGTACTTC. This chain joins TRBV2 and TRBJ2-7; weak D call: TRBD2 (6 bases). The CDR3 is 15 amino acids. The ends were cut back, 10 bases at V and 1 base at J, with 20 bases in the middle. Germline values: CDR1 SNHLY, CDR2 FYNNEI. The variable domain in full, with the rest retrieved from reference TRBV2 and TRBJ2-7, is EPEVTQTPSHQVTQMGQEVILRCVPISNHLYFYWYRQILGQKVEFLVSFYNNEISEKSEIFDDQFSVERPDGSNFTLKIRSTKLEDSAMYFCATDVYGTGSYEQYFGPGTRLTVT.

As for this clonotype: The germline gene is not matched at one end of the junction; a read error may be the cause. The rearrangement links TRBV7-3 to TRBJ2-7; D uncertain. From germline, CDR1 is SGHTA and CDR2 FQGTGA. This CDR3 is 17 amino acids long. CDR3 DNA sequence: TGTGCCAGCAGCTTAACCGGTTTCAGTATCTCCTCCTCCGAGCAGTACTTC. Protein sequence: CASSLTGFSISSSEQYF.